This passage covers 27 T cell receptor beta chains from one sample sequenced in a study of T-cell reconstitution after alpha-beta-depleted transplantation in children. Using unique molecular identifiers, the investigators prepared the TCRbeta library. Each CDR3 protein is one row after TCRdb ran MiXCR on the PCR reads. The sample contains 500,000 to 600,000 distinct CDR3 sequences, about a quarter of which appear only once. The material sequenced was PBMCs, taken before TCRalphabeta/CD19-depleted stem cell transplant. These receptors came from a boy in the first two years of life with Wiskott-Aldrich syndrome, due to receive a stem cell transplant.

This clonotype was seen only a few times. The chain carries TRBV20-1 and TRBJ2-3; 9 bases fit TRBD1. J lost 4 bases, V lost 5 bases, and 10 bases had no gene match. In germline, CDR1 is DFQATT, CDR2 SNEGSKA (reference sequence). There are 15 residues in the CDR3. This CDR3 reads CSAPRGTGRADTQYF. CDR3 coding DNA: TGCAGTGCTCCCAGAGGGACAGGGCGGGCAGATACGCAGTATTTT.

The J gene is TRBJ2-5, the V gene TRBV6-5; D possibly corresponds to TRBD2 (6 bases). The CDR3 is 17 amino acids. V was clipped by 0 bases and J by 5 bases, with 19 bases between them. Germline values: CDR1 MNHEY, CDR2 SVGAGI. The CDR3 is CASSYSSRTSIKETQYF. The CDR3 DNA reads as TGTGCCAGCAGTTACTCGAGTCGAACTAGCATCAAGGAGACCCAGTACTTC.

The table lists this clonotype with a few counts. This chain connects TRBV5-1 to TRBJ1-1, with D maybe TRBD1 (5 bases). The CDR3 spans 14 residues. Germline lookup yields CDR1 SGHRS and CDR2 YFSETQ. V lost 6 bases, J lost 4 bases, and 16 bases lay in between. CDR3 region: CASKMETVGTEAFF. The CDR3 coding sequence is TGCGCCAGCAAGATGGAGACAGTAGGCACTGAAGCTTTCTTT.

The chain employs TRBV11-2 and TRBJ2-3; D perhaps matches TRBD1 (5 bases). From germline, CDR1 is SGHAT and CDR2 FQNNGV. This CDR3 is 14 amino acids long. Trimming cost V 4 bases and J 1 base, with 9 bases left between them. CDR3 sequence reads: CASSYLQGTDTQYF. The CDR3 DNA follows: TGTGCCAGCAGCTACCTACAGGGCACAGATACGCAGTATTTT.

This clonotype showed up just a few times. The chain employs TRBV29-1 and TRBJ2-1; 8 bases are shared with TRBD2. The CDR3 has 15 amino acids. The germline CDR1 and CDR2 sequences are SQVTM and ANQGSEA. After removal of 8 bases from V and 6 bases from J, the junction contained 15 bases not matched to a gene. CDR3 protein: CSTEGVAGGTNEQFF. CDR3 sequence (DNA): TGCAGCACTGAGGGTGTGGCGGGAGGAACCAATGAGCAGTTCTTC.

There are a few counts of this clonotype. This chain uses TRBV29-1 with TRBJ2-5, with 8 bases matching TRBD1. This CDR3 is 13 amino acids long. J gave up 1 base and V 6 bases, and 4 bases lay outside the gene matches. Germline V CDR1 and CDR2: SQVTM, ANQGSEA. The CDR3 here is CSVGQGSQETQYF. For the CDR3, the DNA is TGCAGCGTCGGACAGGGATCCCAAGAGACCCAGTACTTC.

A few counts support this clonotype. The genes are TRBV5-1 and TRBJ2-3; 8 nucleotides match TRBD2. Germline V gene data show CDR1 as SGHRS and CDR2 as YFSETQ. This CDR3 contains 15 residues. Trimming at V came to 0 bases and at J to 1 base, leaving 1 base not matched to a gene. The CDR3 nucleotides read TGCGCCAGCAGCTTGGGGCGGGAGGGCACAGATACGCAGTATTTT. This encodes CASSLGREGTDTQYF.

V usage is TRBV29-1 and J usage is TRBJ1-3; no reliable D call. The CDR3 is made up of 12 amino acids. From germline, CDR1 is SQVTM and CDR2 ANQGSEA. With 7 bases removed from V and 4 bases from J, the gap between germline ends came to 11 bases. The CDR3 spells CSALQIGNTIYF. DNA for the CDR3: TGCAGCGCCCTTCAAATCGGAAACACCATATATTTT.

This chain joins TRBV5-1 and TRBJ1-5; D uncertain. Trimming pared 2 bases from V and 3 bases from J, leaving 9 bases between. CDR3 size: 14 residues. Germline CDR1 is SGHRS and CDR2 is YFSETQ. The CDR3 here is CASSLGLNNQPQHF. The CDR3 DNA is TGCGCCAGCAGCTTAGGACTGAACAATCAGCCCCAGCATTTT.

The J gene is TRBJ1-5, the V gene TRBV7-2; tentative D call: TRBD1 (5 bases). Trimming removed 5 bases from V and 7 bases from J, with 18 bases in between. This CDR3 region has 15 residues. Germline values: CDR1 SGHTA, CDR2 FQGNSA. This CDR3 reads CASSPQGGAFQPQHF. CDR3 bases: TGTGCCAGCAGCCCCCAAGGCGGGGCTTTCCAGCCCCAGCATTTT.

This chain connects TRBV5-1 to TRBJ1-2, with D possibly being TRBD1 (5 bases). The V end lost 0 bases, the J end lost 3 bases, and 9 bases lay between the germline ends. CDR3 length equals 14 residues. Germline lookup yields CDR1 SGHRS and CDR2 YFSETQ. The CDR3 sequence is CASSLVSGYYGYTF. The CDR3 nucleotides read TGCGCCAGCAGCTTGGTCTCAGGGTACTATGGCTACACCTTC.

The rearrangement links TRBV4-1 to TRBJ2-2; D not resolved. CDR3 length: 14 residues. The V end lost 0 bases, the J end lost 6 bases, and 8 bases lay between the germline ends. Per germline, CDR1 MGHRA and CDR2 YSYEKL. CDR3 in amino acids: CASSQDWTSGELFF. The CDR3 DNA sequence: TGCGCCAGCAGCCAAGACTGGACCTCCGGGGAGCTGTTTTTT.

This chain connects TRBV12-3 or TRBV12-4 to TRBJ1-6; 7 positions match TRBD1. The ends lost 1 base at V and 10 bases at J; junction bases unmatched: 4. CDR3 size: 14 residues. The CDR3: CASSLDRGGSPLHF. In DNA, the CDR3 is TGTGCCAGCAGTTTAGACAGGGGCGGATCACCCCTCCACTTT.

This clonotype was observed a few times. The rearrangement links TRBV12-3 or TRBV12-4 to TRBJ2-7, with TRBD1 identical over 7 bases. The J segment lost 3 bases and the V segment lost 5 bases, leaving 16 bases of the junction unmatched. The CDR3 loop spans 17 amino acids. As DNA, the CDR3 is TGTGCCAGCAGTCGCCAAATCAACCAGGGACAGAACTACGAGCAGTACTTC. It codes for CASSRQINQGQNYEQYF.

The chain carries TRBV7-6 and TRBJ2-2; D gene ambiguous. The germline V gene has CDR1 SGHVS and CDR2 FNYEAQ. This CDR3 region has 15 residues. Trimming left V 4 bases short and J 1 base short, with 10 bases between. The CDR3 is CASSSPRGNTGELFF. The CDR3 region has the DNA TGTGCCAGCAGCTCCCCTAGAGGGAACACCGGGGAGCTGTTTTTT. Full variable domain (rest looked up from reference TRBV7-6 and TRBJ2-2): GAGVSQSPRYKVTKRGQDVALRCDPISGHVSLYWYRQALGQGPEFLTYFNYEAQQDKSGLPNDRFSAERPEGSISTLTIQRTEQRDSAMYRCASSSPRGNTGELFFGEGSRLTVL.

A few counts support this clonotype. CDR3 loop: CASSQELDNEQFF. For the CDR3, the DNA is TGTGCCAGCAGCCAAGAGTTGGACAATGAGCAGTTCTTC. This chain uses TRBV3-1 with TRBJ2-1, with D hard to call. CDR1 LGHDT and CDR2 YNNKEL come from the germline V gene (reference sequence). This CDR3 has 13 residues. Trimming removed 0 bases from V and 5 bases from J, with 5 bases in between.

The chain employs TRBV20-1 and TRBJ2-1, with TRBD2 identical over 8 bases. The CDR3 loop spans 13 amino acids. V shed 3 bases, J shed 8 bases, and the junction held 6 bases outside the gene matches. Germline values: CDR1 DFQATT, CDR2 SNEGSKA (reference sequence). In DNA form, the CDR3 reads TGCAGTGCTAGCGGGAGGGCCATATATGAGCAGTTCTTC. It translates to CSASGRAIYEQFF.

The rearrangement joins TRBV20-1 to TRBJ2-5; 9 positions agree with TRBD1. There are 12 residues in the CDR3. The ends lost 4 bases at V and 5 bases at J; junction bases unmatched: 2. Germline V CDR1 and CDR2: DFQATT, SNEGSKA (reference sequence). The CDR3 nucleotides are TGCAGTGCTAAACAGGGGGCCGAGACCCAGTACTTC. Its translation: CSAKQGAETQYF.

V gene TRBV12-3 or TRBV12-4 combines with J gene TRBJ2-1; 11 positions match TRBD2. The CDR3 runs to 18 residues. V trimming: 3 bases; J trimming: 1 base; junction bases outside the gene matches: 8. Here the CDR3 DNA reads TGTGCCAGCAGTTTGATCGGGACTAGCGGCACTTCCTACAATGAGCAGTTCTTC. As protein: CASSLIGTSGTSYNEQFF.

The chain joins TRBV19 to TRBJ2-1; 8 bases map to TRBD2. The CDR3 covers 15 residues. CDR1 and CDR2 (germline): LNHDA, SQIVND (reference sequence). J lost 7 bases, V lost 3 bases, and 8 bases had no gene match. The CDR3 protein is CASSIREGLWNEQFF. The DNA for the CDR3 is TGTGCCAGTAGTATCCGGGAGGGTTTGTGGAATGAGCAGTTCTTC.

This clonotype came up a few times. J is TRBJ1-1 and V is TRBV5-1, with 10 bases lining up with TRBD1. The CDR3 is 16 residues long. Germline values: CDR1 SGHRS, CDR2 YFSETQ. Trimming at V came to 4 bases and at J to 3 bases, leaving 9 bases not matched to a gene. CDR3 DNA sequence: TGCGCCAGCAGCCCAACGACAGGGGGCTTTGACACTGAAGCTTTCTTT. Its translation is CASSPTTGGFDTEAFF.

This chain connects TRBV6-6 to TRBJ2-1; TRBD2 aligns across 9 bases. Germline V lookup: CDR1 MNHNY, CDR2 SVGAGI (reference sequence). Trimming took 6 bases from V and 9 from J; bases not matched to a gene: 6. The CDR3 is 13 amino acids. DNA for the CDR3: TGTGCCAGCAGGCCCTTAGCGGGAGCTGAGCAGTTCTTC. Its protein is CASRPLAGAEQFF.

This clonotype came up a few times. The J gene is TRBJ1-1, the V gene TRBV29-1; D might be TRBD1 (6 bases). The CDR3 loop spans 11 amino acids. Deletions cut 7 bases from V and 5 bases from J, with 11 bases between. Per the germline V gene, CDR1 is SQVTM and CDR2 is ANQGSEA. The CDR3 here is CSAKGGTEAFF. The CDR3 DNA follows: TGCAGCGCCAAGGGGGGAACTGAAGCTTTCTTT.

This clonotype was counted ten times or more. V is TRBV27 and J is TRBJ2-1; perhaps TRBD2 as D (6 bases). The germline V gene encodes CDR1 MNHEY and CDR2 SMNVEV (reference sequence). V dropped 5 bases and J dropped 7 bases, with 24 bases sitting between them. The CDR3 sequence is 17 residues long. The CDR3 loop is CASSPIPLAAIRNEQFF. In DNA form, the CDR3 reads TGTGCCAGCAGTCCGATCCCACTAGCAGCGATTAGAAATGAGCAGTTCTTC.

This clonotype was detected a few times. CDR3 residues: CSAAELEQYF. The DNA for the CDR3 is TGCAGTGCTGCGGAGTTGGAGCAGTACTTC. The chain uses TRBV20-1 and TRBJ2-7; D is unclear. Looked up from germline, CDR1 is DFQATT and CDR2 is SNEGSKA (reference sequence). This CDR3 comprises 10 residues. V was clipped by 5 bases and J by 7 bases, with 9 bases between them.

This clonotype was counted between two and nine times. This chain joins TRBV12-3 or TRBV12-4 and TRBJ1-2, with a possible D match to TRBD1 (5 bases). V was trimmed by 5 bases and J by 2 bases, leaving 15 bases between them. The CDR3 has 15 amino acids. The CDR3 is CASSPLRGRNYGYTF. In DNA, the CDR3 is TGTGCCAGCAGTCCCCTTAGGGGCAGGAACTATGGCTACACCTTC.

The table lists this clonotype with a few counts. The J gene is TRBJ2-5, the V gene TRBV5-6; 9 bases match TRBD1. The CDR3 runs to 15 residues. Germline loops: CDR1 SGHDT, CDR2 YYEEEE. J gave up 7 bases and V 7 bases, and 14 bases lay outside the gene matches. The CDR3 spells CASSLTGGTHATQYF. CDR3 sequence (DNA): TGTGCCAGCTCCTTAACAGGGGGCACCCATGCGACCCAGTACTTC. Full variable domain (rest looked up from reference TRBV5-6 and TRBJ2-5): DAGVTQSPTHLIKTRGQQVTLRCSPKSGHDTVSWYQQALGQGPQFIFQYYEEEERQRGNFPDRFSGHQFPNYSSELNVNALLLGDSALYLCASSLTGGTHATQYFGPGTRLLVL.